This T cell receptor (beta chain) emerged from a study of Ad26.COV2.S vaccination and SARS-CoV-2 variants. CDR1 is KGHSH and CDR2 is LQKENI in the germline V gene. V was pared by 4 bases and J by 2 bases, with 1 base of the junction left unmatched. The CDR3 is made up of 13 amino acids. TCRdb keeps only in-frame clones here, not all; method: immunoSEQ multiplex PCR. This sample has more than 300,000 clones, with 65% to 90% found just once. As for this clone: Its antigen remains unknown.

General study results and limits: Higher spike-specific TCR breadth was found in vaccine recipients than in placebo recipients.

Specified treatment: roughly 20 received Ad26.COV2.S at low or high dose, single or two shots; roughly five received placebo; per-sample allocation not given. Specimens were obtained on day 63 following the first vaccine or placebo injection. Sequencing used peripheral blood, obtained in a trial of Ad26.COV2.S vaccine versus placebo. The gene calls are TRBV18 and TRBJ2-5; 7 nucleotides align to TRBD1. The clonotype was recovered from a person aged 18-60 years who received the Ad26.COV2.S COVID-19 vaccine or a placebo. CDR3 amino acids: CASSRGQQETQYF. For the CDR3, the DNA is TGTGCCAGCTCACGGGGACAGCAAGAGACCCAGTACTTC.